This T cell receptor beta chain was sequenced for a study of blood T cell repertoires in COVID-19. For the study at large: The cDNA or gDNA used as material had been derived from T cells, B-cell-depleted T cells, or PBMCs.

Everyone who took part was roughly 18 to 89 years old, and they came from about two dozen US areas. Categorization into cohorts depended on clinical history that participants reported. V lost 1 base and J 4 bases, leaving 10 bases between the germline ends. The germline CDR1 and CDR2 sequences are SEHNR and FQNEAQ (reference sequence). The CDR3 length is 14 residues. Authors' data handling: Amplified reference gene primers provided the basis for estimating nucleated cell counts. Repertoires were generated with immunoSEQ multiplex PCR, while TCRdb's copy carries only in-frame clones and drops some. V and J calls and clone size follow that table, whereas D and trimming were derived from the DNA. The sample lists about 64,000 clones, roughly 91% seen once, with over 9% in the top ten.

This clonotype was obtained from a woman in her forties who had recovered from COVID-19. The chain employs TRBV7-9 and TRBJ1-1, with D possibly being TRBD1 (6 bases). The sample was PBMCs or T cells enriched from blood (not recorded which). This CDR3 reads CASSLEGVGTEAFF. The CDR3 DNA reads as TGTGCCAGCAGCTTAGAGGGGGTGGGCACTGAAGCTTTCTTT.